This TCR beta chain was captured by sequencing in a study of cytomegalovirus exposure and HLA in healthy donors. At the level of the study: Genetic ancestry analysis placed about 84% of the 300 to 400 donors that were genotyped in the Caucasian-associated cluster.

The CDR3 is 12 amino acids. Germline V lookup: CDR1 MNHEY, CDR2 SMNVEV (reference sequence). Germline trimming cut 8 bases from V and 7 bases from J; bases unmatched to any gene: 3. A multiplex PCR was run with 60 Vbeta primers and 13 Jbeta primers. Sequencing was performed with immunoSEQ multiplex PCR; in TCRdb, only in-frame clones are kept and a portion is missing. This table has around 120,000 clones, approximately 84% appearing once. V is TRBV27 and J is TRBJ2-2; the match to TRBD1 covers 8 bases. Sequenced material: PBMCs. This TCR was sampled from a man aged 50 to 60 in good health and CMV-seronegative. The CDR3 nucleotides read TGTGCCAGCTGGACAGGGATCGGGGAGCTGTTTTTT. The encoded protein is CASWTGIGELFF.